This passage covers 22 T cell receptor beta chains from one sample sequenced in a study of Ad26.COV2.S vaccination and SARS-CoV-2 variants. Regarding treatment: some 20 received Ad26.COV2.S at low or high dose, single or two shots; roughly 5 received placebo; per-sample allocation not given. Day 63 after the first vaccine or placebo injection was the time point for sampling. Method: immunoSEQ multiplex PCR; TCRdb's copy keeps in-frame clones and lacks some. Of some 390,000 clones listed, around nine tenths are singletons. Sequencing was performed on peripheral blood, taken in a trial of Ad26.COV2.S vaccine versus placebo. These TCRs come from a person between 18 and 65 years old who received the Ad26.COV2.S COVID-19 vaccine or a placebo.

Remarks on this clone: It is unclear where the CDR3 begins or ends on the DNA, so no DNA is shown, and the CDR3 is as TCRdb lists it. The CDR3: CASSEFGPGNYNEQFF. V gene TRBV6-1 combines with J gene TRBJ2-1; TRBD1 is taken as the D call from the table, unchecked against the DNA. From germline, CDR1 is MNHNS and CDR2 SASEGT. The CDR3 is 16 amino acids in total, end residues counted.

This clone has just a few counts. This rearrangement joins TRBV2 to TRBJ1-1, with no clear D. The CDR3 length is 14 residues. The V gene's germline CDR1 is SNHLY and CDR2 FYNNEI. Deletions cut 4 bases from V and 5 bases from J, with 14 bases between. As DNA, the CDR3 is TGTGCCAGCAGTGCGGCCCAAAAGAGGACTGAAGCTTTCTTT. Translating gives CASSAAQKRTEAFF.

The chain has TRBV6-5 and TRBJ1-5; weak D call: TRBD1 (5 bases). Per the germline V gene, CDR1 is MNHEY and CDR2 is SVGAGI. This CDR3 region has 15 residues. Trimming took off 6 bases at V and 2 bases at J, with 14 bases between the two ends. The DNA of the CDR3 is TGTGCCAGCAGCTACACAGGTTCTGGCAATCAGCCCCAGCATTTT. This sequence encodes CASSYTGSGNQPQHF.

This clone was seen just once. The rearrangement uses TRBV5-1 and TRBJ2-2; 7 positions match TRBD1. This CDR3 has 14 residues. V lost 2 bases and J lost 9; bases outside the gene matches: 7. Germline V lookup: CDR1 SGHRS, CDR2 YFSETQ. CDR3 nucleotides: TGCGCCAGCAGCTTTGATAACAGGGGCCGGGAGCTGTTTTTT. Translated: CASSFDNRGRELFF.

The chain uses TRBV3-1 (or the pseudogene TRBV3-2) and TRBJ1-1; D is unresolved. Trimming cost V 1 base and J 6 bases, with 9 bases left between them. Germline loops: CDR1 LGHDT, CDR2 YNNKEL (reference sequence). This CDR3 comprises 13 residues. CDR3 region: CASSQVESAEAFF. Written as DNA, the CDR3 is TGTGCCAGCAGCCAAGTGGAGAGCGCTGAAGCTTTCTTT.

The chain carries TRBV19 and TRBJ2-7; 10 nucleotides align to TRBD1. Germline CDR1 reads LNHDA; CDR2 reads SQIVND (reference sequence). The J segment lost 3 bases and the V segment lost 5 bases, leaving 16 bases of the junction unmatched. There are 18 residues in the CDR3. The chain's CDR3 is CASSLSPSEWTGGYEQYF. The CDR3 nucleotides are TGTGCCAGTAGTCTCTCACCGTCCGAGTGGACAGGGGGCTACGAGCAGTACTTC.

CDR3 residues: CASSQSVVAKNIQYF. The CDR3, as DNA: TGCGCCAGCAGCCAGAGCGTGGTAGCCAAAAACATTCAGTACTTC. The rearrangement joins TRBV4-1 to TRBJ2-4; D unresolved. Trimming shortened V by 3 bases and J by 0 bases, and 9 bases separated the two germline ends. CDR1 and CDR2 from the germline V gene are MGHRA and YSYEKL. This CDR3 has 15 residues.

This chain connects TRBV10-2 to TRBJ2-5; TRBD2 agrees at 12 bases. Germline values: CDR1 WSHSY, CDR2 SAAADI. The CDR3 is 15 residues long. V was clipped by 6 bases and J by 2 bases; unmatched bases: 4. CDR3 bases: TGCGCCAGCAGGGAGACTAGCGGGGGACAAGAGACCCAGTACTTC. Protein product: CASRETSGGQETQYF.

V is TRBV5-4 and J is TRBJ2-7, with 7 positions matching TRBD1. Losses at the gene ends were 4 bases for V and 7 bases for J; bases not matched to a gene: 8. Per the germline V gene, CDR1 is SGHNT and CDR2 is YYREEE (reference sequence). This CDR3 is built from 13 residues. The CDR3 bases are TGTGCCAGCAGCCCGACTCGGGACAGAGAGCAGTACTTC. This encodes CASSPTRDREQYF.

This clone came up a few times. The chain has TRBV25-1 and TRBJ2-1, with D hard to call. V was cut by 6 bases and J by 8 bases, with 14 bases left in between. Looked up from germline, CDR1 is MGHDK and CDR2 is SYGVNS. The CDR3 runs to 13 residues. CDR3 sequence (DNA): TGTGCCAGCAGAGGCGCGACGTATCATGAGCAGTTCTTC. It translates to CASRGATYHEQFF.

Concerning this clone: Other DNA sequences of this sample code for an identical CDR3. The CDR3 protein is CASSLQGRTEAFF. In nucleotides, the CDR3 is TGTGCCAGTAGTTTACAGGGGAGGACTGAAGCTTTCTTT. The chain is built from TRBV7-9 and TRBJ1-1; TRBD1 aligns across 7 bases. J was trimmed by 5 bases and V by 9 bases; bases with no gene match: 9. CDR1 is SEHNR, CDR2 FQNEAQ, per germline (reference sequence). The CDR3 has 13 amino acids.

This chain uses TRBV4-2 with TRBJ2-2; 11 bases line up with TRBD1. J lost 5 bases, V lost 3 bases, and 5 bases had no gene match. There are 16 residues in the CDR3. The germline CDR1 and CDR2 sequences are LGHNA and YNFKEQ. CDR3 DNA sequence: TGTGCCAGCAGCCACCTTGGACAGGGGGCTACCGGGGAGCTGTTTTTT. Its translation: CASSHLGQGATGELFF.

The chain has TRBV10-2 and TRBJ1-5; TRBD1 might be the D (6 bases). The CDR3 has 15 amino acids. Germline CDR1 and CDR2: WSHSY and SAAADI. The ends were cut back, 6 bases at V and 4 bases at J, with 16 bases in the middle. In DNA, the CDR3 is TGCGCCAGCAGAATAGCAGGGGACGGGAATCAGCCCCAGCATTTT. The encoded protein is CASRIAGDGNQPQHF.

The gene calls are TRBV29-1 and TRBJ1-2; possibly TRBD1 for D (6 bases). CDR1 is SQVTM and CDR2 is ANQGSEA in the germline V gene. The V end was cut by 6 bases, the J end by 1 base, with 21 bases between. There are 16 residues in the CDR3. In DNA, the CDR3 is TGCAGCGTGGTTACAGGGTCCGGAGTTTTTAACTATGGCTACACCTTC. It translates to CSVVTGSGVFNYGYTF.

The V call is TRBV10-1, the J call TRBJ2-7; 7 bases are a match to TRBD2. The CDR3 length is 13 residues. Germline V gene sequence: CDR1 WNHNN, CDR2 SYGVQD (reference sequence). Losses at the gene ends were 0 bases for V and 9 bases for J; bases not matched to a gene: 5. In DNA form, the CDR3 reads TGCGCCAGCAGTGAGTCGGGGAGGGAAGGGCAGTACTTC. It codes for CASSESGREGQYF.

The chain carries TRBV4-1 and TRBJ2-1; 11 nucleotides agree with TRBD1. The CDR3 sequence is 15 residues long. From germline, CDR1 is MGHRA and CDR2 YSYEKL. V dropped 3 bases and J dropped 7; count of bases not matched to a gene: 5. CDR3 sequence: CASSQPRDRGNEQFF. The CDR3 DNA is TGCGCCAGCAGCCAGCCCCGGGACAGGGGGAATGAGCAGTTCTTC.

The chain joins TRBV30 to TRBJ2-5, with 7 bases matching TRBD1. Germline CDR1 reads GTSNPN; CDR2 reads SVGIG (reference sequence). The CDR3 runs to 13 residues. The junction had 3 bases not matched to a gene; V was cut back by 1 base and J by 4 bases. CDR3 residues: CAWSAQGLETQYF. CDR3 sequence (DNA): TGTGCCTGGAGTGCACAGGGGTTAGAGACCCAGTACTTC. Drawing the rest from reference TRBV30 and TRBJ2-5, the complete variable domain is SQTIHQWPATLVQPVGSPLSLECTVEGTSNPNLYWYRQAAGRGLQLLFYSVGIGQISSEVPQNLSASRPQDRQFILSSKKLLLSDSGFYLCAWSAQGLETQYFGPGTRLLVL.

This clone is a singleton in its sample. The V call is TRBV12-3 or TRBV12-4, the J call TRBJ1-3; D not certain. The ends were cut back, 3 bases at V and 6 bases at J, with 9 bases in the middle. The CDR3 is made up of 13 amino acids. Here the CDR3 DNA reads TGTGCCAGCAGTTTTGAGTTTTTAAACACCATATATTTT. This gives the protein CASSFEFLNTIYF.

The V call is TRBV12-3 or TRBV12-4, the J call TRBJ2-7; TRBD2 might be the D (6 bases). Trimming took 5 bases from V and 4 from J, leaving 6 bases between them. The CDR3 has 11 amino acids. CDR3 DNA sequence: TGTGCCAGCAGTGGGGGGTACGAGCAGTACTTC. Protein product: CASSGGYEQYF.

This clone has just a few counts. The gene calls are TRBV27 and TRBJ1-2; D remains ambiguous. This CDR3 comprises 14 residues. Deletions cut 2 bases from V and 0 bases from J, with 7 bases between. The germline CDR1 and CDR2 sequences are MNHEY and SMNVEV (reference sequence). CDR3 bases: TGTGCCAGCAGTTTAACCGAAGCTAACTATGGCTACACCTTC. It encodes CASSLTEANYGYTF.

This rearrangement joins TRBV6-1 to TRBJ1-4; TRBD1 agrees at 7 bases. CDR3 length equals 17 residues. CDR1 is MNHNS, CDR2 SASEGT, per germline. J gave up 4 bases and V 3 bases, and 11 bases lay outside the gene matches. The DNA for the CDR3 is TGTGCCAGCAGTGAGACCTTACCGACAGGGAATAATGAAAAACTGTTTTTT. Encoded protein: CASSETLPTGNNEKLFF.

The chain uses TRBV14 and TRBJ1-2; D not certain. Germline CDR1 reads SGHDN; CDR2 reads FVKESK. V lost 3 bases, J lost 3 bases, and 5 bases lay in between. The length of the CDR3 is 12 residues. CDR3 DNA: TGTGCCAGCAGCCAGCGGCACTATGGCTACACCTTC. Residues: CASSQRHYGYTF.